This T cell receptor (beta chain) was captured by sequencing in a study of T cell changes during pregnancy in multiple sclerosis. Trimming stripped 4 bases from V and 3 bases from J, with 11 bases between. Germline V gene sequence: CDR1 MNHNY, CDR2 SVGAGI (reference sequence). This CDR3 spans 14 amino acids. Repertoires were generated with immunoSEQ multiplex PCR, while TCRdb's copy carries only in-frame clones and drops some. Of just over 90,000 clones listed, roughly 91% are singletons. The receptor's source is a female donor in good health, enrolled as a control in a pregnancy study. The chain uses TRBV6-6 and TRBJ2-3; TRBD2 might be the D (7 bases). The material sequenced was peripheral blood, taken after pregnancy. The CDR3 reads CASSWEGGTDTQYF. For the CDR3, the DNA is TGTGCCAGCAGTTGGGAGGGGGGGACAGATACGCAGTATTTT.